The 16 T cell receptor beta chains listed next were all sequenced from one sample in a study of cytotoxic CD8 clonotypes in ibrutinib-treated CLL. Using immunoSEQ multiplex PCR, the repertoire was profiled, and TCRdb retains in-frame clones only, with some absent. The sample has tens of thousands of clones, around 84% seen once. The specimen was PBMCs, collected before ibrutinib treatment. These receptors all come from a human donor with chronic lymphocytic leukemia.

The rearrangement joins TRBV4-1 to TRBJ1-2, with a tentative D call TRBD1 (5 bases). The germline CDR1 and CDR2 sequences are MGHRA and YSYEKL. V gave up 4 bases and J gave up 5 bases, with 11 bases separating them. The CDR3 is made up of 13 amino acids. This CDR3 is CASSRSGGYGYTF. The CDR3 DNA reads TGCGCCAGCAGCCGAAGCGGGGGGTATGGCTACACCTTC.

This chain links TRBV11-3 with TRBJ2-1; no clear D. V lost 1 base to trimming and J lost 5 bases, with 9 bases between them. This CDR3 has 14 residues. Germline-derived CDR1 and CDR2 are SGHNT and YENEEA. CDR3 sequence reads: CASSLAPSHNEQFF. CDR3 sequence (DNA): TGTGCCAGCAGCTTAGCCCCGAGCCACAATGAGCAGTTCTTC.

CDR3 DNA sequence: TGTGCCAGCCGACCGGGTAGGGGGTTACGGAGCTACGAGCAGTACTTC. Translating gives CASRPGRGLRSYEQYF. This sequence joins TRBV7-6 and TRBJ2-7; weak D call: TRBD1 (6 bases). Germline-derived CDR1 and CDR2 are SGHVS and FNYEAQ. V was pared by 8 bases and J by 3 bases, with 23 bases between. The CDR3 totals 16 residues.

V and J are TRBV7-7 and TRBJ2-5; maybe TRBD1 (5 bases). This CDR3 is 13 amino acids long. Germline V gene sequence: CDR1 SSHAT, CDR2 FNYEAQ (reference sequence). Trimming shortened V by 10 bases and J by 5 bases, and 17 bases separated the two germline ends. CDR3 amino acids: CATPRTTWETQYF. In DNA form, the CDR3 reads TGTGCCACCCCCCGGACAACCTGGGAGACCCAGTACTTC.

The gene calls are TRBV28 and TRBJ2-1; the D gene is possibly TRBD2 (6 bases). Germline V gives CDR1 MDHEN, CDR2 SYDVKM. The CDR3 extends over 17 amino acids. The ends were cut back, 3 bases at V and 6 bases at J, with 21 bases in the middle. The CDR3 here is CASSLGGKGGSRNEQFF. The DNA for the CDR3 is TGTGCCAGCAGTTTGGGGGGTAAGGGAGGATCCCGCAATGAGCAGTTCTTC. The full variable domain, completed using reference TRBV28 and TRBJ2-1, is DVKVTQSSRYLVKRTGEKVFLECVQDMDHENMFWYRQDPGLGLRLIYFSYDVKMKEKGDIPEGYSVSREKKERFSLILESASTNQTSMYLCASSLGGKGGSRNEQFFGPGTRLTVL.

This chain connects TRBV7-3 to TRBJ2-7, with 9 bases that match TRBD2. The CDR3 consists of 16 residues. Trimming took 1 base from V and 0 from J; bases not matched to a gene: 4. From germline, CDR1 is SGHTA and CDR2 FQGTGA. DNA of the CDR3: TGTGCCAGCAGCTTAAGGGCTAGCGGGACCTCCTACGAGCAGTACTTC. This codes for CASSLRASGTSYEQYF.

V is TRBV11-2 and J is TRBJ2-7, with D possibly matching TRBD1 (6 bases). Trimming shortened V by 8 bases and J by 6 bases, and 14 bases separated the two germline ends. The CDR3 sequence is 12 residues long. Germline V gene lookup returns CDR1 SGHAT and CDR2 FQNNGV. In nucleotides, the CDR3 is TGTGCCAGCGGACACAGGGTTGGCGAGCAGTACTTC. Protein sequence: CASGHRVGEQYF. Looking up the rest from reference TRBV11-2 and TRBJ2-7 gives the full variable domain: EAGVAQSPRYKIIEKRQSVAFWCNPISGHATLYWYQQILGQGPKLLIQFQNNGVVDDSQLPKDRFSAERLKGVDSTLKIQPAKLEDSAVYLCASGHRVGEQYFGPGTRLTVT.

This chain links TRBV5-1 with TRBJ2-1; D possibly matches TRBD1 or TRBD2 (5 bases each). There are 15 residues in the CDR3. Germline CDR1 is SGHRS and CDR2 is YFSETQ. V lost 4 bases and J 2 bases, leaving 13 bases between the germline ends. CDR3 coding DNA: TGCGCCAGCAGCCCGGTTGAGGGGCCCTACAATGAGCAGTTCTTC. Its translation: CASSPVEGPYNEQFF.

This clone was detected only a few times. The gene calls are TRBV4-3 and TRBJ2-7; D ambiguous. The V and J ends lost 1 base and 5 bases respectively, with 9 bases between them. This CDR3 spans 13 amino acids. The V gene's germline CDR1 is LGHNA and CDR2 YSLEER. The DNA for the CDR3 is TGCGCCAGCAGCCAAGGCGCTCGGGACGAGCAGTACTTC. Protein product: CASSQGARDEQYF.

The chain combines TRBV5-4 with TRBJ2-6; tentative D call: TRBD1 (5 bases). The CDR3 totals 16 residues. Between the trimmed V and J ends, which lost 9 bases and 0 bases, there was a span of 16 bases. CDR1 and CDR2 from the germline V gene are SGHNT and YYREEE (reference sequence). CDR3 amino acids: CANSDKPYSGANVLTF. CDR3 DNA sequence: TGTGCCAACTCGGACAAGCCTTACTCTGGGGCCAACGTCCTGACTTTC.

The V call is TRBV30, the J call TRBJ2-2; D uncertain. The CDR3 is 12 residues long. The V and J ends lost 3 bases and 6 bases respectively, with 8 bases between them. The germline gives CDR1 GTSNPN, CDR2 SVGIG (reference sequence). The CDR3 DNA follows: TGTGCCTGGAGAGAATATTCCGGGGAGCTGTTTTTT. It encodes CAWREYSGELFF.

V gene TRBV5-4 combines with J gene TRBJ2-1; TRBD2 matches 8 bases. This CDR3 has 15 residues. Looked up from germline, CDR1 is SGHNT and CDR2 is YYREEE (reference sequence). The V and J ends lost 1 base and 3 bases, in that order; junction bases with no gene match: 3. The CDR3 here is CASSLNSGDYNEQFF. The CDR3 DNA is TGTGCCAGCAGCTTGAATAGCGGGGACTACAATGAGCAGTTCTTC.

The chain carries TRBV30 and TRBJ1-1; possibly TRBD1 for D (5 bases). Germline values: CDR1 GTSNPN, CDR2 SVGIG (reference sequence). This CDR3 contains 13 residues. The V and J ends lost 4 bases and 4 bases respectively, with 13 bases between them. The CDR3 nucleotides read TGTGCCTGGAAAGTGGGGGGTGGCACTGAAGCTTTCTTT. It codes for CAWKVGGGTEAFF. The entire variable domain, with the rest obtained from reference TRBV30 and TRBJ1-1, is as follows: SQTIHQWPATLVQPVGSPLSLECTVEGTSNPNLYWYRQAAGRGLQLLFYSVGIGQISSEVPQNLSASRPQDRQFILSSKKLLLSDSGFYLCAWKVGGGTEAFFGQGTRLTVV.

V is TRBV7-3 and J is TRBJ2-5, with D possibly TRBD1 on 6 matching bases. CDR1 and CDR2 from the germline V gene are SGHTA and FQGTGA. Trimming took 2 bases from V and 1 from J, leaving 8 bases between them. This CDR3 spans 14 amino acids. CDR3 sequence reads: CASSLDRTQETQYF. The CDR3 region has the DNA TGTGCCAGCAGCTTAGACAGGACCCAAGAGACCCAGTACTTC. The complete variable domain, with remaining parts taken from reference TRBV7-3 and TRBJ2-5, reads GAGVSQTPSNKVTEKGKYVELRCDPISGHTALYWYRQSLGQGPEFLIYFQGTGAADDSGLPNDRFFAVRPEGSVSTLKIQRTERGDSAVYLCASSLDRTQETQYFGPGTRLLVL.

The J gene is TRBJ1-3, the V gene TRBV7-2; D gene unclear. Germline assignment: CDR1 SGHTA and CDR2 FQGNSA. The CDR3 has 17 residues. Trimming pared 1 base from V and 4 bases from J, leaving 17 bases between. The CDR3 region is CASSLGPSSASGNTIYF. For the CDR3, the DNA is TGTGCCAGCAGCTTAGGGCCCTCCTCGGCTTCAGGAAACACCATATATTTT.

The V and J genes are TRBV7-6 and TRBJ1-1, with 9 bases identical to TRBD1. V shed 5 bases and J 0 bases; nucleotides not matched to a gene: 7. The germline V gene encodes CDR1 SGHVS and CDR2 FNYEAQ. The CDR3 spans 16 residues. CDR3 protein: CASSPQGTGMNTEAFF. The DNA for the CDR3 is TGTGCCAGCAGCCCTCAAGGGACAGGGATGAACACTGAAGCTTTCTTT. Supplemented by reference TRBV7-6 and TRBJ1-1, the full variable domain reads GAGVSQSPRYKVTKRGQDVALRCDPISGHVSLYWYRQALGQGPEFLTYFNYEAQQDKSGLPNDRFSAERPEGSISTLTIQRTEQRDSAMYRCASSPQGTGMNTEAFFGQGTRLTVV.